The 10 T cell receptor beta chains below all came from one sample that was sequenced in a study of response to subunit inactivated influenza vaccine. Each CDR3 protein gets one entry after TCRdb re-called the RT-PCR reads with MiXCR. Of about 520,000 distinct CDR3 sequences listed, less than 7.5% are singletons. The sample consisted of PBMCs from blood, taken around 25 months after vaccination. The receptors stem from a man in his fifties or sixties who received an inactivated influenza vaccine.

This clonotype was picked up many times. As DNA, the CDR3 is TGTGCCAGCAGCTTAGTCGCCGGATTACTGTTTTTT. This translates into CASSLVAGLLFF. J is TRBJ1-4 and V is TRBV7-9; D is ambiguous. The CDR3 is 12 amino acids. Germline V gives CDR1 SEHNR, CDR2 FQNEAQ (reference sequence). V was pared by 1 base and J by 13 bases, with 10 bases between.

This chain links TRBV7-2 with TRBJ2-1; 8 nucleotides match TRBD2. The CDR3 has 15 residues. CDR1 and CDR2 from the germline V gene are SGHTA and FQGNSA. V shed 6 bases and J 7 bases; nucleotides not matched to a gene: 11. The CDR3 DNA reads TGTGCCAGCAGATTTCAAGCGGGAGCGGGGAATGAGCAGTTCTTC. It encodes CASRFQAGAGNEQFF.

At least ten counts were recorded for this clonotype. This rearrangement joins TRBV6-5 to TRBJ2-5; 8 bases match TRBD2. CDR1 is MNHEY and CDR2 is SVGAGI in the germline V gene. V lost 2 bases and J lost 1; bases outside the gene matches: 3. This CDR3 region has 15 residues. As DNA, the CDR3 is TGTGCCAGCAGTTACCCCGGGACTAGCCAAGAGACCCAGTACTTC. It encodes CASSYPGTSQETQYF.

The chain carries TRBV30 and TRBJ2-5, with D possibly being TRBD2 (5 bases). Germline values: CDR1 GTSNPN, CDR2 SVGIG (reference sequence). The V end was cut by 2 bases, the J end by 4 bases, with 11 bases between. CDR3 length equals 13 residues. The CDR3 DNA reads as TGTGCCTGGAGTTGGACTCGGGGAGAGACCCAGTACTTC. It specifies CAWSWTRGETQYF.

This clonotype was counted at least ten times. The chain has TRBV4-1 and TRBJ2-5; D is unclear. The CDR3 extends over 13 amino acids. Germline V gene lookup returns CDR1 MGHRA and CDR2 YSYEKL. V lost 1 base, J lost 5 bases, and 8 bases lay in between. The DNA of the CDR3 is TGCGCCAGCAGCCAAGGCCTAAGGGAGACCCAGTACTTC. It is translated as CASSQGLRETQYF.

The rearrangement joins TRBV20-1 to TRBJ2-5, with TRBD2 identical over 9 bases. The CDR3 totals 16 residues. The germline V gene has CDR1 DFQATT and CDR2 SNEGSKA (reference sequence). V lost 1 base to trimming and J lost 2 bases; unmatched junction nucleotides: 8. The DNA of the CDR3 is TGCAGTGCTAGAGGCCAGCGGGGGGCCTTACAAGAGACCCAGTACTTC. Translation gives CSARGQRGALQETQYF.

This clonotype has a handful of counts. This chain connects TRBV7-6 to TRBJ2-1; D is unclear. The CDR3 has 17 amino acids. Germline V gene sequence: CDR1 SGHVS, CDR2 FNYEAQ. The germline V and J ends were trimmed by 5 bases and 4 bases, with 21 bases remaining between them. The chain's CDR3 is CASSPRPISPFYNEQFF. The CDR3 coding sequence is TGTGCCAGCAGCCCCCGACCGATCTCACCCTTTTACAATGAGCAGTTCTTC.

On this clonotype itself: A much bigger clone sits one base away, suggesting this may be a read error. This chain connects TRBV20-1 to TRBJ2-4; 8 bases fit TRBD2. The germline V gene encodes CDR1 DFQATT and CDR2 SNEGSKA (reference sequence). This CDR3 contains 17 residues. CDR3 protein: CCARKSLLAVIADIQYF. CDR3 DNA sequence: TGCTGTGCTAGGAAAAGTTTACTAGCGGTAATTGCGGACATTCAGTACTTC.

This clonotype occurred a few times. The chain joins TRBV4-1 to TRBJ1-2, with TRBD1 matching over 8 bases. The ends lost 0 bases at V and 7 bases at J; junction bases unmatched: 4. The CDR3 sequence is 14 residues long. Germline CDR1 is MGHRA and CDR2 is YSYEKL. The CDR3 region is CASSQETGAAGYTF. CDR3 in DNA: TGCGCCAGCAGCCAAGAGACAGGGGCGGCTGGCTACACCTTC.

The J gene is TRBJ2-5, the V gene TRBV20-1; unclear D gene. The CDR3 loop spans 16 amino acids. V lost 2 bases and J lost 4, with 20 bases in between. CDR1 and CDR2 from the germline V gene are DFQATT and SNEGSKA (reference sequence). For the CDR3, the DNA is TGCAGTGCTAGACCGTCTGAACCCTGGGTAATAGAGACCCAGTACTTC. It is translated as CSARPSEPWVIETQYF.